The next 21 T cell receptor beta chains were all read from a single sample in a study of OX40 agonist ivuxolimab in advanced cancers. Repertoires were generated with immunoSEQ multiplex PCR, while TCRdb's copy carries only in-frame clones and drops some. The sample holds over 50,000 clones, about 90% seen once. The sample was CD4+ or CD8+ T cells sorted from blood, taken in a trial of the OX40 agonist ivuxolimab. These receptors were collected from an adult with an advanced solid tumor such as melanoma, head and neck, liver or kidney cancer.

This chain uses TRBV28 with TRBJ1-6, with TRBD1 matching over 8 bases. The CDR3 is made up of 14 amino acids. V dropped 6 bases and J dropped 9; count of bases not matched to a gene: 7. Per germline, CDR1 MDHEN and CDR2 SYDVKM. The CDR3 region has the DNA TGTGCCAGCAGCCTGGACAGGGACGGTTCACCCCTCCACTTT. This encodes CASSLDRDGSPLHF.

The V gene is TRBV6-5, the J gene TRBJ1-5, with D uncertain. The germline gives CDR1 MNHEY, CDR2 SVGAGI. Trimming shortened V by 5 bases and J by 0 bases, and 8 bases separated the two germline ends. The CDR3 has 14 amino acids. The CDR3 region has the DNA TGTGCCAGCAGTCCCACTGATAGCAATCAGCCCCAGCATTTT. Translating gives CASSPTDSNQPQHF.

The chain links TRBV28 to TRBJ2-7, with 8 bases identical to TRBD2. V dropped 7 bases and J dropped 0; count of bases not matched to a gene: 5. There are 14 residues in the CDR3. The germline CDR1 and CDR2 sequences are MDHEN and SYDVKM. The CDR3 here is CASTSSGGSYEQYF. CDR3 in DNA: TGTGCCAGCACCTCGAGCGGGGGCTCCTACGAGCAGTACTTC.

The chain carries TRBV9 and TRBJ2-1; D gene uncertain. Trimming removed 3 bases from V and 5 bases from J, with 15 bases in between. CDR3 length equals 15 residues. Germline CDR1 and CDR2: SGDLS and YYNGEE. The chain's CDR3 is CASSAPWSGDNEQFF. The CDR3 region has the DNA TGTGCCAGCAGCGCCCCCTGGTCAGGCGACAATGAGCAGTTCTTC.

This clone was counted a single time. The CDR3 loop is CARSLRRDGEKLFF. CDR3 nucleotides: TGTGCCAGAAGCTTGCGGAGAGACGGTGAAAAACTGTTTTTT. This chain uses TRBV5-3 with TRBJ1-4; D call uncertain. TRBV5-3 carries the ORF label, with uncertain function. The V end was cut by 1 base, the J end by 7 bases, with 11 bases between. There are 14 residues in the CDR3.

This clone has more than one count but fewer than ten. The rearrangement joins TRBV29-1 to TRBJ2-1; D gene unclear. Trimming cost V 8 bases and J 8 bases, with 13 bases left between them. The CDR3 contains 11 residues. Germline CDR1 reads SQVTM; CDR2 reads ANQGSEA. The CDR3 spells CSYTVVYEQFF. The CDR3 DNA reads TGCAGCTATACCGTTGTTTATGAGCAGTTCTTC.

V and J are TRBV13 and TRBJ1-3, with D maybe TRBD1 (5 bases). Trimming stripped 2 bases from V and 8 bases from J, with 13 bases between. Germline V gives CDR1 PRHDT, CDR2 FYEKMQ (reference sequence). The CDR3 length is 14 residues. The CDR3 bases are TGTGCCAGCAGCTTATTGACCGTGGGGGACACCATATATTTT. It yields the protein CASSLLTVGDTIYF.

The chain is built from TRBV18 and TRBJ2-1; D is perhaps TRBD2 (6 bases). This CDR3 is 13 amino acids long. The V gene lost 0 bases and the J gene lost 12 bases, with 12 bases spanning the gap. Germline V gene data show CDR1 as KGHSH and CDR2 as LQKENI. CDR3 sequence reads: CASSPPSGSGQFF. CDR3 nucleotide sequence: TGTGCCAGCTCACCACCGTCCGGGAGCGGGCAGTTCTTC.

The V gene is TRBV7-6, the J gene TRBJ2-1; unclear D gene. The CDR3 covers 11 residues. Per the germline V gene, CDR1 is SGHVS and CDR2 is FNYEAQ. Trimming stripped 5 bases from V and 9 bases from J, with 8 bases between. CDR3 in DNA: TGTGCCAGCAGCCCTGTTACTGAGCAGTTCTTC. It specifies CASSPVTEQFF.

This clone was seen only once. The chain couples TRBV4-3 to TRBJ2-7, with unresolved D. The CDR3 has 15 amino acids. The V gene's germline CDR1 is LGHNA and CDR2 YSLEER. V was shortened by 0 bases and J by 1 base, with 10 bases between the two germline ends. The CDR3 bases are TGCGCCAGCAGCCAAGATGTGGCCAAATCCTACGAGCAGTACTTC. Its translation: CASSQDVAKSYEQYF.

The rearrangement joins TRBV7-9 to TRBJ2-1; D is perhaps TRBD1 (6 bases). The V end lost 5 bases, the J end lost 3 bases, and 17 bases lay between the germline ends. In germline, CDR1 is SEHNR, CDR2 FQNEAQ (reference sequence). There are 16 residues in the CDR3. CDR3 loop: CASSLTWTADYNEQFF. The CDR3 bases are TGTGCCAGCAGCCTTACTTGGACAGCAGACTACAATGAGCAGTTCTTC.

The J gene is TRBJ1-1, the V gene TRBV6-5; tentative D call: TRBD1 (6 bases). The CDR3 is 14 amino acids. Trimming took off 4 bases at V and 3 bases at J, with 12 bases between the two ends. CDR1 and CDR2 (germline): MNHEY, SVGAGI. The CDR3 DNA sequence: TGTGCCAGCAGTTCTGGGACACCCTACACTGAAGCTTTCTTT. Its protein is CASSSGTPYTEAFF.

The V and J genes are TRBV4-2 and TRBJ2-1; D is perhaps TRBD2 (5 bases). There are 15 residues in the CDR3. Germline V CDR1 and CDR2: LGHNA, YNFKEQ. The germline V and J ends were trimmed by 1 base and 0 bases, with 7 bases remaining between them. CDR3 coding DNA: TGTGCCAGCAGCCAAGCGACTAACTCCTACAATGAGCAGTTCTTC. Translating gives CASSQATNSYNEQFF.

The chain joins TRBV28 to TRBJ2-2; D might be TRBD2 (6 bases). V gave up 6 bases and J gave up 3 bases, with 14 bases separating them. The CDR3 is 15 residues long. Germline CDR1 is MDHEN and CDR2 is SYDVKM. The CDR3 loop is CASSYPDYYTGELFF. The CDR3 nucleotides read TGTGCCAGCAGCTACCCGGACTACTACACCGGGGAGCTGTTTTTT.

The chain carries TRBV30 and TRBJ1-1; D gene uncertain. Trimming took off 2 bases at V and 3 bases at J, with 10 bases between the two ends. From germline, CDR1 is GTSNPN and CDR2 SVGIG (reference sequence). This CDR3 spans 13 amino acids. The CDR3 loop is CAWSFGGDTEAFF. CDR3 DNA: TGTGCCTGGAGTTTTGGAGGTGACACTGAAGCTTTCTTT. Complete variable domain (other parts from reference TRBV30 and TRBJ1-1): SQTIHQWPATLVQPVGSPLSLECTVEGTSNPNLYWYRQAAGRGLQLLFYSVGIGQISSEVPQNLSASRPQDRQFILSSKKLLLSDSGFYLCAWSFGGDTEAFFGQGTRLTVV.

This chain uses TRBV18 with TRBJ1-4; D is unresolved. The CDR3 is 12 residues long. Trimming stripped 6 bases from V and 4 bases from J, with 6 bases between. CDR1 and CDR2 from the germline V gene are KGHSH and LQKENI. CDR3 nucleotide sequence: TGTGCCAGCTCGTCGGGTAATGAAAAACTGTTTTTT. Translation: CASSSGNEKLFF.

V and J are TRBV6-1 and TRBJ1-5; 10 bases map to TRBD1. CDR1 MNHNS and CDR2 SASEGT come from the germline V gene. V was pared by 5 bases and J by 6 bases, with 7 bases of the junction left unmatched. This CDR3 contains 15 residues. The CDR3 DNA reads TGTGCCAGCAGTAGCCCCCGGGACAGGGGTCAGCCCCAGCATTTT. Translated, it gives CASSSPRDRGQPQHF.

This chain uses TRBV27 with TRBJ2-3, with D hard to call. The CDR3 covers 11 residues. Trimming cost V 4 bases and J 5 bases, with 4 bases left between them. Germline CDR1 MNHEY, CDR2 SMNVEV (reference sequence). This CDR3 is CASSWGDTQYF. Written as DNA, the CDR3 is TGTGCCAGCAGTTGGGGAGATACGCAGTATTTT.

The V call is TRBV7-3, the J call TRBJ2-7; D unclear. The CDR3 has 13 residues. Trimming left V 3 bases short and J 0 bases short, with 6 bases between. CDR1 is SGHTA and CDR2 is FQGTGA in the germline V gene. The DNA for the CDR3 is TGTGCCAGCAGCTTGGTCAACTCCTACGAGCAGTACTTC. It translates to CASSLVNSYEQYF.

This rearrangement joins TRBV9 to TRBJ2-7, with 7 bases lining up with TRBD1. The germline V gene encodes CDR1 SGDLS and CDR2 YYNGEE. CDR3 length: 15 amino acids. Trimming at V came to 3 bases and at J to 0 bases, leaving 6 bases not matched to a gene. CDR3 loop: CASSAHEGASYEQYF. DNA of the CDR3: TGTGCCAGCAGCGCTCATGAGGGGGCCTCCTACGAGCAGTACTTC. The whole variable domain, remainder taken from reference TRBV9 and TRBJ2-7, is DSGVTQTPKHLITATGQRVTLRCSPRSGDLSVYWYQQSLDQGLQFLIQYYNGEERAKGNILERFSAQQFPDLHSELNLSSLELGDSALYFCASSAHEGASYEQYFGPGTRLTVT.

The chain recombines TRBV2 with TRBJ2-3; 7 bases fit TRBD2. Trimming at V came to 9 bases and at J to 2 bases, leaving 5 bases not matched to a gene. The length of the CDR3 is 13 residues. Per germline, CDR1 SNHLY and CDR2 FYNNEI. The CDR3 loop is CASSGLNTDTQYF. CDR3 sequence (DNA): TGTGCCAGTTCGGGACTAAACACAGATACGCAGTATTTT.